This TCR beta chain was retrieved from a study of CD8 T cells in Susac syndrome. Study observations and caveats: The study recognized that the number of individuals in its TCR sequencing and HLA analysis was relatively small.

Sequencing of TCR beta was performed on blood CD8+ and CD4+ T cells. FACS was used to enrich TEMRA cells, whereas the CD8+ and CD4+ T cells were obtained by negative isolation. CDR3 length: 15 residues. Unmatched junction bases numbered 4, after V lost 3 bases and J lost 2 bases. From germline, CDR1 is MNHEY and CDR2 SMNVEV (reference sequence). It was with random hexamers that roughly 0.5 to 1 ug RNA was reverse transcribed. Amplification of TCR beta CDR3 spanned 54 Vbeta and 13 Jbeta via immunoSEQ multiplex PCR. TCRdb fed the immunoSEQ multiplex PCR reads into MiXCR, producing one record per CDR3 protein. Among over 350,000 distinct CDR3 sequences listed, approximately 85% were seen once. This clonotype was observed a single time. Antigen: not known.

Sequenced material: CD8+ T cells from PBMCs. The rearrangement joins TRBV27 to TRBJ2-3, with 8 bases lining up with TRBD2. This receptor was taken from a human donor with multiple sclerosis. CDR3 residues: CASSFLAGITDTQYF. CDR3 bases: TGTGCCAGCAGTTTTCTAGCGGGTATCACAGATACGCAGTATTTT.